These T cell receptor beta chains were read from a single sample in a study of identifying expanded T cells in peripheral blood. The data were produced by immunoSEQ multiplex PCR, yet TCRdb's version contains in-frame clones alone and is incomplete. Among 75,000 to 95,000 clones listed, around 83% were seen once. The sample comprised blood. Receptor source: a person aged 18-69 years in good health. The CDR3 runs from the conserved cysteine through the conserved F or W. Each record gives: clone size, D gene, J gene, V gene, CDR3 protein, CDR3 DNA. A D gene is named only where the DNA matches it firmly. Clone size is stated in some rows and not others, as once, few, many or a class when expanded.

.,.,TRBJ2-7,TRBV9,CASSPQEGSYEQYF,TGTGCCAGCAGCCCCCAGGAGGGTAGCTACGAGCAGTACTTC
.,.,TRBJ1-1,TRBV2,CASSDENTEAFF,TGTGCCAGCAGTGACGAGAACACTGAAGCTTTCTTT
.,.,TRBJ1-2,TRBV7-2,CASSSPGWGGYTF,TGTGCCAGCAGCTCTCCAGGGTGGGGAGGCTACACCTTC
few,.,TRBJ1-1,TRBV30,CAWSEWMNTEAFF,TGTGCCTGGAGTGAGTGGATGAACACTGAAGCTTTCTTT
.,TRBD2,TRBJ2-2,TRBV25-1,CASLGLAGSSNTGELFF,TGTGCCAGCCTAGGACTAGCGGGGAGTTCGAACACCGGGGAGCTGTTTTTT
.,TRBD2,TRBJ2-1,TRBV9,CASSPGGGGGALREQFF,TGTGCCAGCAGCCCAGGTGGTGGCGGGGGGGCTCTTCGGGAGCAGTTCTTC
.,TRBD1,TRBJ2-2,TRBV9,CASSAPGQVNTGELFF,TGTGCCAGCAGCGCCCCGGGACAGGTGAACACCGGGGAGCTGTTTTTT
.,.,TRBJ1-2,TRBV27,CASSSLNYGYTF,TGTGCCAGCAGTTCACTAAACTATGGCTACACCTTC
.,.,TRBJ2-7,TRBV7-8,CASSLWSYEQYF,TGTGCCAGCAGCTTATGGTCCTACGAGCAGTACTTC
.,.,TRBJ2-7,TRBV11-3,CASSFSPSVRAYEQYF,TGTGCCAGCAGCTTTTCCCCCAGCGTGCGAGCCTACGAGCAGTACTTC
.,.,TRBJ1-1,TRBV28,CASGRSEAFF,TGTGCCAGCGGGCGGTCTGAAGCTTTCTTT
.,.,TRBJ1-5,TRBV7-7,CASSLGPGDQPQHF,TGTGCCAGCAGCTTAGGGCCGGGCGATCAGCCCCAGCATTTT
.,.,TRBJ1-2,TRBV21-1,CASSLRGPVYGYTF,TGTGCCAGCAGCCTTAGGGGGCCGGTCTATGGCTACACCTTC
.,TRBD2,TRBJ2-1,TRBV7-3,CASSLGAGAPYNEQFF,TGTGCCAGCAGCTTAGGAGCGGGGGCACCCTACAATGAGCAGTTCTTC
.,.,TRBJ1-4,TRBV7-9,CASSLDVGVGNLRKLFF,TGTGCCAGCAGCTTAGATGTCGGCGTAGGGAATCTCCGAAAACTGTTTTTT